The sequence of this T cell receptor beta chain was determined in a study of shared clonotypes between healthy human individuals. Overall study context: The study used three CD4 naive, three CD4 memory, two CD8 naive and one CD8 memory plate per donor. Notes on the study in general: Non-shared clonotypes were found to have lower generation probabilities than the clonotypes that were shared by all four of the sorted-subset donors. Larger estimated richness was generally seen in naive subsets than in memory subsets.

This clone has just a few counts. Antigen unknown. The CDR3 has 12 amino acids. Germline-derived CDR1 and CDR2 are SGHRS and YFSETQ. V was shortened by 2 bases and J by 3 bases, with 4 bases between the two germline ends. TCRdb's copy holds only in-frame clones and misses some; the assay was immunoSEQ multiplex PCR. Among about 1 million clones listed, more than 60% were seen once. The sequencing input was memory CD4+ T cells sorted from blood. The subset here: CD45RA-negative fraction. The origin of this receptor is a man aged 18 to 29 in good health. V usage is TRBV5-1 and J usage is TRBJ2-3; no firm D call. The CDR3 loop is CASSLQTDTQYF. The CDR3 DNA follows: TGCGCCAGCAGCTTACAAACAGATACGCAGTATTTT.